These T cell receptor beta chains were read from a single sample in a study of blood T cells in healthy people across ages. MiXCR, applied by TCRdb to the 5' RACE reads, yields one record per CDR3 protein. The data show 700,000 to 850,000 distinct CDR3 sequences, less than 70% seen once. Sequencing was carried out using blood. These receptor sequences come from an elderly man in good health. CDR3s include the opening cysteine and the closing phenylalanine or tryptophan. Fields, in order: clone size, D gene, J gene, V gene, CDR3 protein, CDR3 DNA. D genes are given only for firm matches. Clone size appears in some rows only: once, few, many, or a class for an expanded clone.

>-|-|TRBJ2-3|TRBV18
CASSPDRQHRYAYF
TGTGCCAGCTCACCCGACAGACAGCACAGATACGCGTATTTT
>-|-|TRBJ2-1|TRBV21-1
CASSKIITNEQFF
TGTGCCAGCAGCAAGATAATTACCAATGAGCAGTTCTTC
>few|-|TRBJ2-7|TRBV12-3/TRBV12-4
CASSQMESLAVPSYEQYF
TGTGCCAGCAGCCAAATGGAATCCTTGGCAGTACCCTCCTACGAGCAGTACTTC
>-|-|TRBJ2-3|TRBV20-1
CSATAWDGGTDTQYF
TGCAGTGCTACCGCTTGGGACGGCGGCACAGATACGCAGTATTTT
>once|TRBD1|TRBJ2-7|TRBV18
CASSPLQGTGISYEQYF
TGTGCCAGCTCACCGCTTCAAGGGACAGGGATCTCCTACGAGCAGTACTTC
>-|-|TRBJ2-3|TRBV20-1
CSARDHVALGDTQYF
TGCAGTGCTAGAGATCATGTAGCGTTGGGGGATACGCAGTATTTT
>-|TRBD2|TRBJ2-3|TRBV2
CASSAASGRNRDAYF
TGTGCCAGCAGCGCCGCTAGCGGTAGGAACAGAGACGCGTATTTT
>-|-|TRBJ2-3|TRBV23-1
CASSHPLGGKRRYAYF
TGCGCCAGCAGTCATCCCCTGGGCGGGAAAAGGAGATACGCGTATTTT
>once|-|TRBJ2-5|TRBV9
CASSATIQGPPQETQYF
TGTGCCAGCAGCGCAACCATACAGGGACCACCCCAAGAGACCCAGTACTTC
>-|TRBD1|TRBJ2-3|TRBV2
CAVYDRGRRDTQYF
TGTGCCGTGTATGACAGGGGGCGCAGGGATACGCAGTATTTT
>few|-|TRBJ2-6|TRBV6-5
CASSYWESSGANVLTF
TGTGCCAGCAGTTATTGGGAGAGCTCTGGGGCCAACGTCCTGACTTTC
>-|-|TRBJ2-6|TRBV27
CASSLFPTISGANVLTF
TGTGCCAGCAGTTTATTCCCGACGATCTCTGGGGCCAACGTCCTGACTTTC
>-|TRBD2|TRBJ2-5|TRBV7-2
CASSTRTSGSWETQYF
TGTGCCAGCAGCACCCGGACTAGCGGGAGCTGGGAGACCCAGTACTTC
>-|TRBD1|TRBJ2-1|TRBV6-5
CASTRQGSNEQFF
TGTGCCAGCACCCGACAGGGTTCCAATGAGCAGTTCTTC
>-|TRBD1|TRBJ1-2|TRBV4-2
CASRESTGNYGYTF
TGTGCCAGCAGGGAATCGACAGGGAACTATGGCTACACCTTC
>-|-|TRBJ1-2|TRBV20-1
CSARDLALGGYTF
TGCAGTGCTAGAGATTTGGCTCTCGGTGGCTACACCTTC
>-|TRBD1|TRBJ1-4|TRBV10-3
CAISGDRNEKLFF
TGTGCCATCAGTGGGGACAGAAATGAAAAACTGTTTTTT
>-|-|TRBJ2-3|TRBV14
CASSQGDARYAYF
TGTGCCAGCAGCCAAGGGGACGCCCGGTACGCGTATTTT
>-|-|TRBJ1-6|TRBV6-6
CASSAGRSSPLHF
TGTGCCAGCAGTGCAGGGAGGAGTTCACCCCTCCACTTT
>-|TRBD2|TRBJ2-3|TRBV27
CASSPGTSAHRYAYF
TGTGCCAGCAGTCCCGGGACTAGCGCGCACAGATACGCGTATTTT
>few|-|TRBJ2-7|TRBV6-6
CASSYSSGGPEQYF
TGTGCCAGCAGTTACTCGAGTGGAGGGCCCGAGCAGTACTTC
>few|TRBD2|TRBJ2-7|TRBV20-1
CSARDSGRGREQYF
TGCAGTGCTAGAGATAGCGGGAGGGGTCGCGAGCAGTACTTC
>-|-|TRBJ1-1|TRBV12-5
CASGPDSGYTEAFF
TGTGCTAGTGGTCCGGACAGCGGATACACTGAAGCTTTCTTT
>-|-|TRBJ2-4|TRBV3-1
CASSHSTRNIQYF
TGTGCCAGCAGCCACTCTACCCGAAACATTCAGTACTTC
>few|TRBD2|TRBJ2-7|TRBV10-3
CAISERASGSPYEQYF
TGTGCCATCAGTGAGCGGGCTAGCGGGTCCCCTTACGAGCAGTACTTC
>few|TRBD2|TRBJ2-3|TRBV10-3
CAISEPAGLAYTQYF
TGTGCCATCAGTGAGCCAGCGGGATTGGCTTATACGCAGTATTTT
>few|-|TRBJ1-2|TRBV20-1
CSARDADRPYYGYTF
TGCAGTGCTAGAGATGCGGACAGACCATACTATGGCTACACCTTC
>-|-|TRBJ1-4|TRBV12-3/TRBV12-4
CASSRHSTNEKLFF
TGTGCCAGCAGCCGACACTCAACTAATGAAAAACTGTTTTTT
>-|TRBD1|TRBJ1-2|TRBV5-1
CASSPTRLTGVYGYTF
TGCGCCAGCAGCCCCACGCGGTTGACAGGGGTCTATGGCTACACCTTC
>-|-|TRBJ2-1|TRBV20-1
CSAIRGGGSYNEQFF
TGCAGTGCCATCAGGGGAGGTGGCTCCTACAATGAGCAGTTCTTC
>-|TRBD1|TRBJ2-3|TRBV2
CASTSPSGQSTDTQYF
TGTGCCAGCACCTCCCCCTCGGGACAGAGCACAGATACGCAGTATTTT
>-|-|TRBJ2-5|TRBV4-1
CASSPTEGGWGETQYF
TGCGCCAGCAGCCCCACGGAAGGAGGGTGGGGGGAGACCCAGTACTTC
>-|-|TRBJ2-1|TRBV2
CASSGMGSFYNEQFF
TGTGCCAGCAGTGGCATGGGCTCCTTCTACAATGAGCAGTTCTTC
>-|-|TRBJ1-2|TRBV5-5
CASSLLEAPHGYTF
TGTGCCAGCAGCTTGCTAGAGGCCCCCCATGGCTACACCTTC
>-|TRBD1|TRBJ1-2|TRBV6-5
CASSSPKTGGVLWIHGYTF
TGTGCCAGCAGTTCGCCAAAGACAGGGGGCGTACTTTGGATCCATGGCTACACCTTC
>few|-|TRBJ2-3|TRBV12-3/TRBV12-4
CASASQSTSTDTQYF
TGTGCCAGCGCTTCCCAAAGCACTAGCACAGATACGCAGTATTTT
>-|-|TRBJ1-5|TRBV6-5
CASRERNQPQHF
TGTGCCAGCAGGGAACGGAATCAGCCCCAGCATTTT
>-|-|TRBJ1-2|TRBV7-9
CASRAPANYGYTF
TGTGCCAGCAGAGCACCTGCTAACTATGGCTACACCTTC
>-|TRBD2|TRBJ2-1|TRBV2
CASILAGGKGNEQFF
TGTGCCAGCATTTTAGCGGGAGGGAAGGGCAATGAGCAGTTCTTC
>few|-|TRBJ1-6|TRBV3-1
CASSQDSPLHF
TGTGCCAGCAGCCAAGATTCACCCCTCCACTTT
>few|-|TRBJ2-5|TRBV29-1
CSVVGHGRETQYF
TGCAGCGTTGTAGGTCACGGGCGAGAGACCCAGTACTTC
>-|-|TRBJ1-1|TRBV15
CATSRDWVAGEAFF
TGTGCCACCAGCAGAGATTGGGTGGCAGGGGAAGCTTTCTTT
>-|-|TRBJ2-7|TRBV28
CASSPPAGNQYF
TGTGCCAGCAGCCCTCCAGCGGGTAACCAGTACTTC
>once|TRBD2|TRBJ2-1|TRBV7-7
CASSRRPAGGFSYNEQFF
TGTGCTAGCAGCCGCCGACCGGCGGGAGGGTTCTCCTACAATGAGCAGTTCTTC
>few|-|TRBJ2-4|TRBV6-2/TRBV6-3
CASSNSLNIQYF
TGTGCCAGCAGTAACAGTCTAAACATTCAGTACTTC
>-|-|TRBJ1-1|TRBV7-3
CASSLTPGRTEAFF
TGTGCCAGCAGCCTCACCCCCGGTAGGACTGAAGCTTTCTTT
>few|TRBD2|TRBJ2-1|TRBV20-1
CSAPGRERYNEQFF
TGCAGTGCGCCAGGGCGGGAGCGTTACAATGAGCAGTTCTTC
>-|-|TRBJ2-7|TRBV27
CASSFAGLGGYEQYF
TGTGCCAGCAGTTTCGCGGGACTTGGAGGCTACGAGCAGTACTTC
>once|TRBD2|TRBJ2-1|TRBV5-1
CASSLARINGLADNEQFF
TGCGCCAGCAGCTTGGCTCGTATTAACGGGCTAGCGGACAATGAGCAGTTCTTC
>-|TRBD2|TRBJ2-5|TRBV10-1
CASSDSGILRKTQYF
TGCGCCAGCAGTGATAGCGGGATCCTGCGAAAGACCCAGTACTTC
>-|-|TRBJ1-2|TRBV29-1
CSVAQGPGYTF
TGCAGCGTCGCACAGGGACCTGGCTACACCTTC
>-|TRBD1|TRBJ1-1|TRBV6-1
CASSVHRDRPEAFF
TGTGCCAGCAGTGTTCACCGGGACAGACCTGAAGCTTTCTTT
>-|-|TRBJ2-6|TRBV7-2
CASSLLGVGANVLTF
TGTGCCAGCAGCTTATTGGGGGTCGGGGCCAACGTCCTGACTTTC